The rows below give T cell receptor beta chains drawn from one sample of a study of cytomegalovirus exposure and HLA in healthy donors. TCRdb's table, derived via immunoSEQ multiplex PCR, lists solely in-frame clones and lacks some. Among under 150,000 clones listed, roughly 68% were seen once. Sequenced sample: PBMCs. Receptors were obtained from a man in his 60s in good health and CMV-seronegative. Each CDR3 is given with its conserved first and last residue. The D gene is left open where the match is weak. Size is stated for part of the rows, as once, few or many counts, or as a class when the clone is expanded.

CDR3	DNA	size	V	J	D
CASSEYEGVGNEKLFF	TGTGCCAGCAGTGAATATGAAGGGGTTGGTAATGAAAAACTGTTTTTT	few	TRBV25-1	TRBJ1-4	-
CASTNQGAFGKLFF	TGTGCCAGCACCAATCAGGGGGCGTTTGGGAAACTGTTTTTT	-	TRBV6-5	TRBJ1-4	TRBD1
CASKRRVLGGADTQYF	TGTGCCAGCAAACGGAGGGTGTTGGGTGGTGCAGATACGCAGTATTTT	-	TRBV2	TRBJ2-3	-
CATSRGGYQYTDTQYF	TGTGCCACCAGCAGAGGAGGTTACCAATACACAGATACGCAGTATTTT	once	TRBV15	TRBJ2-3	-
CASSPRTGTGDTQYF	TGTGCCAGCAGCCCGCGGACAGGGACGGGGGATACGCAGTATTTT	-	TRBV7-9	TRBJ2-3	TRBD1
CASSQGNRLNTEAFF	TGCGCCAGCAGCCAGGGCAACAGGTTGAACACTGAAGCTTTCTTT	-	TRBV4-3	TRBJ1-1	-
CATRGAYNEQFF	TGTGCCACCAGGGGGGCTTACAATGAGCAGTTCTTC	-	TRBV10-3	TRBJ2-1	-
CASSESSGGSPGYEQYF	TGTGCCAGCAGTGAAAGTAGCGGCGGGAGCCCAGGGTACGAGCAGTACTTC	once	TRBV6-1	TRBJ2-7	TRBD2
CASRIRERDTPYNEQFF	TGCGCCAGCAGAATAAGAGAACGGGACACGCCGTACAATGAGCAGTTCTTC	-	TRBV4-1	TRBJ2-1	-
CASSLDGQGSSYEQYF	TGTGCCAGCAGCTTAGACGGACAGGGTAGCTCCTACGAGCAGTACTTC	-	TRBV7-9	TRBJ2-7	TRBD1
CASRRGQGNSPLHF	TGTGCCAGCAGACGTGGACAGGGTAATTCACCCCTCCACTTT	-	TRBV5-6	TRBJ1-6	TRBD1
CASGTSIPHYGYTF	TGTGCCAGCGGGACTTCCATCCCTCACTATGGCTACACCTTC	-	TRBV6-5	TRBJ1-2	-
CASSNGPNYGYTF	TGTGCCAGTAGTAACGGTCCTAACTATGGCTACACCTTC	-	TRBV19	TRBJ1-2	-
CASSPPDRDLYF	TGTGCCAGCAGTCCGCCGGACAGGGACCTTTACTTC	-	TRBV27	TRBJ2-5	TRBD1
CASSPAQGDNYGYTF	TGTGCCAGCTCACCGGCACAGGGGGATAACTATGGCTACACCTTC	once	TRBV18	TRBJ1-2	TRBD1
CASSSGTGYYEQYF	TGTGCCAGCAGTTCCGGGACAGGGTACTACGAGCAGTACTTC	-	TRBV6-5	TRBJ2-7	TRBD1
CASSPTGGTDTQYF	TGTGCCAGCAGCCCCACGGGAGGGACAGATACGCAGTATTTT	few	TRBV5-5	TRBJ2-3	TRBD2
CASSYEFKDTQYF	TGTGCCAGCAGTTACGAGTTTAAGGATACGCAGTATTTT	-	TRBV6-6	TRBJ2-3	-
CASSLRTGVENIQYF	TGTGCCAGCAGTTTGAGGACAGGGGTGGAAAACATTCAGTACTTC	-	TRBV28	TRBJ2-4	TRBD1
CASSLASGTRVGYTF	TGTGCCAGCAGCTTAGCCTCCGGGACAAGGGTAGGCTACACCTTC	-	TRBV7-9	TRBJ1-2	-
CAIRWTGANYGYTF	TGTGCCATCAGATGGACGGGAGCTAACTATGGCTACACCTTC	once	TRBV10-3	TRBJ1-2	-
CAWRGGTSGRAVRNEQYF	TGTGCCTGGAGGGGGGGGACTAGCGGGAGGGCCGTCAGAAACGAGCAGTACTTC	few	TRBV30	TRBJ2-7	TRBD2
CASSLGAGNEQYF	TGCGCCAGCAGCTTGGGGGCCGGTAACGAGCAGTACTTC	-	TRBV5-1	TRBJ2-7	-
CASSLESGSGYEQYF	TGTGCCAGCAGTTTAGAAAGCGGGAGTGGCTACGAGCAGTACTTC	-	TRBV27	TRBJ2-7	TRBD2
CASSTQTGSSYEQYF	TGTGCCAGCAGTACTCAGACAGGGTCCTCCTACGAGCAGTACTTC	-	TRBV27	TRBJ2-7	TRBD1
CAGSQGTGTQPQHF	TGTGCCGGCAGTCAAGGGACAGGGACTCAGCCCCAGCATTTT	-	TRBV27	TRBJ1-5	TRBD1